This T cell receptor beta chain emerged from a study of OX40 agonist ivuxolimab in advanced cancers. This clone was found a few times. This same CDR3 is encoded by further DNA sequences in the sample. TCRdb's table, derived via immunoSEQ multiplex PCR, lists solely in-frame clones and lacks some. Counted here are roughly 70,000 clones, approximately 82% occurring once; the ten biggest clones make up approximately 5%. This TCR derives from an adult with an advanced solid tumor such as melanoma, head and neck, liver or kidney cancer. This sample comprised CD4+ or CD8+ T cells sorted from blood, obtained in a trial of the OX40 agonist ivuxolimab.

The CDR3: CASSLGGSGGADTQYF. The CDR3 coding sequence is TGTGCCAGCAGCTTGGGTGGTAGCGGGGGGGCTGATACGCAGTATTTT. The rearrangement joins TRBV5-4 to TRBJ2-3; TRBD2 matches 11 bases. The CDR3 has 16 residues. The V gene's germline CDR1 is SGHNT and CDR2 YYREEE (reference sequence). V lost 0 bases and J lost 6; bases outside the gene matches: 6.